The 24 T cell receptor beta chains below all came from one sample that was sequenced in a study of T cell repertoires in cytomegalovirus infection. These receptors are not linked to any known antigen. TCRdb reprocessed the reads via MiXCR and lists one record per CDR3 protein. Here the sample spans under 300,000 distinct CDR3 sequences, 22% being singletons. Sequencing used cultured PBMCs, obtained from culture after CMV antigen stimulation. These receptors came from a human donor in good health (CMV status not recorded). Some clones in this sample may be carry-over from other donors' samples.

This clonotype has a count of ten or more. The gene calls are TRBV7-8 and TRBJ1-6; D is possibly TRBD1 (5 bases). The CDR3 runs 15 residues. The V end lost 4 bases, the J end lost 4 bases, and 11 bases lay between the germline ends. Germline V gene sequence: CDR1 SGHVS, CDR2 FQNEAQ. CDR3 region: CASSSEGRYNSPLHF. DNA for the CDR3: TGTGCCAGCAGCTCCGAGGGACGGTATAATTCACCCCTCCACTTT.

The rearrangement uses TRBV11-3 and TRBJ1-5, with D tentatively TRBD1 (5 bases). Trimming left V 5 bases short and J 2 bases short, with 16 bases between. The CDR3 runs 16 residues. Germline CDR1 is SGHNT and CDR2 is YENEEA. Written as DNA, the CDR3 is TGTGCCAGCAGCCGGGGGGGTGCGCGCCGCAATCAGCCCCAGCATTTT. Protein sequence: CASSRGGARRNQPQHF.

The CDR3 sequence: CASSLSGGPTTGELFF. CDR3 in DNA: TGTGCCAGTAGCCTAAGCGGAGGTCCCACCACCGGGGAGCTGTTTTTT. The chain has TRBV19 and TRBJ2-2; TRBD2 might be the D (5 bases). The CDR3 is 16 residues long. The ends were cut back, 6 bases at V and 4 bases at J, with 18 bases in the middle. Germline V lookup: CDR1 LNHDA, CDR2 SQIVND (reference sequence). Together with reference TRBV19 and TRBJ2-2, the CDR3 gives the full variable domain: DGGITQSPKYLFRKEGQNVTLSCEQNLNHDAMYWYRQDPGQGLRLIYYSQIVNDFQKGDIAEGYSVSREKKESFPLTVTSAQKNPTAFYLCASSLSGGPTTGELFFGEGSRLTVL.

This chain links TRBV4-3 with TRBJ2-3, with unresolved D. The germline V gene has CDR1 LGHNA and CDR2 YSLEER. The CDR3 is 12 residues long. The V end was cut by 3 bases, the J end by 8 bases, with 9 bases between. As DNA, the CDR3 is TGCGCCAGCAGCCATTCGACGGGTACGCAGTATTTT. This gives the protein CASSHSTGTQYF.

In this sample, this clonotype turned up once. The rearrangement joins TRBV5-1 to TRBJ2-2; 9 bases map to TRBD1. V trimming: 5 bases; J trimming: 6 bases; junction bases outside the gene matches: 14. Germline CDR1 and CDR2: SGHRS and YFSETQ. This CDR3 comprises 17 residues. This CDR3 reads CASSLTRDRVVAGELFF. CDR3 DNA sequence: TGCGCCAGCAGTCTAACCCGGGACAGGGTGGTTGCCGGGGAGCTGTTTTTT.

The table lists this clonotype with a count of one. The CDR3 protein is CSVGRQQGLGRNEQFF. CDR3 in DNA: TGCAGCGTGGGACGCCAACAGGGGCTTGGCCGTAATGAGCAGTTCTTC. This chain connects TRBV29-1 to TRBJ2-1, with 7 bases lining up with TRBD1. With 6 bases clipped from V and 7 bases from J, the junction kept 18 bases outside the gene matches. The CDR3 runs 16 residues. Per the germline V gene, CDR1 is SQVTM and CDR2 is ANQGSEA.

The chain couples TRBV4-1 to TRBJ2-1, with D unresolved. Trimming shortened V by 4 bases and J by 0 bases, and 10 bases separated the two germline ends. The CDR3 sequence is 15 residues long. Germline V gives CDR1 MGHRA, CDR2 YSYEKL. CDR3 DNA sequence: TGCGCCAGCAGCCTTAGTGAAGGCTCCTACAATGAGCAGTTCTTC. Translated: CASSLSEGSYNEQFF.

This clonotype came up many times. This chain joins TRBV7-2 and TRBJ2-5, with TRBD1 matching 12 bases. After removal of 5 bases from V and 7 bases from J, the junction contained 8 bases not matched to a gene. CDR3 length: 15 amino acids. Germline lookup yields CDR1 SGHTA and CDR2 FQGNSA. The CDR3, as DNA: TGTGCCAGCAGCGTTACCGGGACAGGGGGCGGGACCCAGTACTTC. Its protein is CASSVTGTGGGTQYF.

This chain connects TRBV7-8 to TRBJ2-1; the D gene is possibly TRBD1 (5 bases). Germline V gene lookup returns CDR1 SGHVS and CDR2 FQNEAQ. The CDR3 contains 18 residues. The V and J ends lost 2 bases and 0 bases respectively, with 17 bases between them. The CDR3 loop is CASSLLLQGRYSYNEQFF. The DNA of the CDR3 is TGTGCCAGCAGCTTACTGTTGCAGGGCCGGTACTCCTACAATGAGCAGTTCTTC.

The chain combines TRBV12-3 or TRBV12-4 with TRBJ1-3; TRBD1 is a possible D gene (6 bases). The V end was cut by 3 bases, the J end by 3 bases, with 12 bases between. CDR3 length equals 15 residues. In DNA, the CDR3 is TGTGCCAGCAGTTTTTGGGGGGCAGGTGGAAACACCATATATTTT. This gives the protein CASSFWGAGGNTIYF.

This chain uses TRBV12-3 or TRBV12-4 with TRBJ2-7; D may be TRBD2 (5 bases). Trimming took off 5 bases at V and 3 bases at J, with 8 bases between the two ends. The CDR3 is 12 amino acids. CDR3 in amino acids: CASSTGIYEQYF. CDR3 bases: TGTGCCAGCAGTACCGGGATCTACGAGCAGTACTTC.

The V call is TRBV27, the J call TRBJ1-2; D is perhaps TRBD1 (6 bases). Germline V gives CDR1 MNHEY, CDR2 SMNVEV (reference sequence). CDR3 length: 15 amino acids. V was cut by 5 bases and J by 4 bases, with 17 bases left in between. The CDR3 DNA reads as TGTGCCAGCAGTCCGGACGGACAGCCCTTCTATGGCTACACCTTC. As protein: CASSPDGQPFYGYTF.

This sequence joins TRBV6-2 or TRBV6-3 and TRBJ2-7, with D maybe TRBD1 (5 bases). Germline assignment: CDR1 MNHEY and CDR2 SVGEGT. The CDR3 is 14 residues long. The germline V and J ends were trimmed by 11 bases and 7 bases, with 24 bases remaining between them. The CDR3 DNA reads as TGTGCCTGCGGCCGCAGTGGGCAAGACAGTGAGCAGTACGTC. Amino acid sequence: CACGRSGQDSEQYV.

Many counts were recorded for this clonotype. CDR3 amino acids: CASSLGQGHLGYTF. The CDR3 region has the DNA TGTGCCAGCAGCCTAGGACAGGGGCACCTAGGCTACACCTTC. V and J are TRBV7-8 and TRBJ1-2; TRBD1 matches at 9 bases. CDR3 length equals 14 residues. Trimming cost V 5 bases and J 8 bases; bases outside gene matches: 9. CDR1 is SGHVS, CDR2 FQNEAQ, per germline.

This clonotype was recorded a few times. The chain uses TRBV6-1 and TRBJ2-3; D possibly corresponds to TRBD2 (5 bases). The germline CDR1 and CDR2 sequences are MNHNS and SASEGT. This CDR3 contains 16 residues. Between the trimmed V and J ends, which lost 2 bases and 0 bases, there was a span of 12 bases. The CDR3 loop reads CASSESLGGSTDTQYF. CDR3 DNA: TGTGCCAGCAGTGAATCGCTCGGCGGGAGCACAGATACGCAGTATTTT.

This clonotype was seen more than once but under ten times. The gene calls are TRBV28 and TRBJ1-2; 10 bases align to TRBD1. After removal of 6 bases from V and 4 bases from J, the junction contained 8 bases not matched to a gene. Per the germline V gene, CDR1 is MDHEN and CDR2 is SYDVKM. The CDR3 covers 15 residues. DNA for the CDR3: TGTGCCAGCAGCCCGAGGGACAGGGGACCCTATGGCTACACCTTC. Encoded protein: CASSPRDRGPYGYTF.

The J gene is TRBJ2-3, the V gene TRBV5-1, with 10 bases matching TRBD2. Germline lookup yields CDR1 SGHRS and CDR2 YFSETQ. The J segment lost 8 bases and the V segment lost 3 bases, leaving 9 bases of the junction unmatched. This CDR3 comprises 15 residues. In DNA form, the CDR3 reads TGCGCCAGCAGCTCAGTAGCGGGAGGCGTCGGTACGCAGTATTTT. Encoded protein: CASSSVAGGVGTQYF.

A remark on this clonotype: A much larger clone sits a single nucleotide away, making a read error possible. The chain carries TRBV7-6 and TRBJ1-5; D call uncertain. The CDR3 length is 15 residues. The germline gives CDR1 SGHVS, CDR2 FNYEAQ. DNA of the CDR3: TGTGTCAGCAGCTTAGTTGTGGGTAGCAATCAGCCCCAGCATTTT. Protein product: CVSSLVVGSNQPQHF.

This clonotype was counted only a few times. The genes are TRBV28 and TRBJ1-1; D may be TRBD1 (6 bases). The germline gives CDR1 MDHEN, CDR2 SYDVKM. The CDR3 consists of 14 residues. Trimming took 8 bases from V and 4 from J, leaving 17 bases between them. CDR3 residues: CASGTRGSGTEAFF. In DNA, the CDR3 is TGTGCCAGCGGAACCAGGGGTTCGGGCACTGAAGCTTTCTTT.

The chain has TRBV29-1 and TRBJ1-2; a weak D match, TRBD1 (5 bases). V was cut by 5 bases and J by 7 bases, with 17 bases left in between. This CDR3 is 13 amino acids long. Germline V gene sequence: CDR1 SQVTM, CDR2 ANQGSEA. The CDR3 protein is CSVTFSGEVGYTF. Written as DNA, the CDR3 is TGCAGCGTTACATTCTCGGGGGAGGTTGGCTACACCTTC.

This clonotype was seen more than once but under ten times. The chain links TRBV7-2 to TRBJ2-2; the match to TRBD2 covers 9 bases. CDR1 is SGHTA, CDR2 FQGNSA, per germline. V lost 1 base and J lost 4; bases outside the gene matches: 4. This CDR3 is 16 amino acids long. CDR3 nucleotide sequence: TGTGCCAGCAGCTTAGGGCTAGCGGGAATCACCGGGGAGCTGTTTTTT. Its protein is CASSLGLAGITGELFF.

CDR3 sequence: CASSPGFSSPTTGELFF. The CDR3 bases are TGTGCCAGTAGTCCGGGATTTTCCTCGCCAACCACCGGGGAGCTGTTTTTT. The V and J genes are TRBV19 and TRBJ2-2; TRBD2 might be the D (5 bases). CDR3 length: 17 residues. Trimming stripped 5 bases from V and 4 bases from J, with 20 bases between. Germline V lookup: CDR1 LNHDA, CDR2 SQIVND (reference sequence).

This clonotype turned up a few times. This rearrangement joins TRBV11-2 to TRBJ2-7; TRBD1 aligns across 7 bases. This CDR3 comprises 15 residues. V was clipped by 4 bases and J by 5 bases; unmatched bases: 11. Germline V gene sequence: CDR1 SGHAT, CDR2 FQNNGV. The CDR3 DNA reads TGTGCCAGCAGCTCTCCAGAGACAGGGATCCACGAGCAGTACGTC. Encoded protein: CASSSPETGIHEQYV.

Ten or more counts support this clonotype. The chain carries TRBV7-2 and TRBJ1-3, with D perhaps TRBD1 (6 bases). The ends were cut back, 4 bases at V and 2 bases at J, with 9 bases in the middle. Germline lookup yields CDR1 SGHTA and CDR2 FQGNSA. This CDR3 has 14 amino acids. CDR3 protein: CASSSDRAGNTIYF. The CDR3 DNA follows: TGTGCCAGCAGCTCGGACAGAGCTGGAAACACCATATATTTT.